Each of the 4 T cell receptor beta chains below was sequenced from the same sample in a study of shared clonotypes between healthy human individuals. Naive CD8 cells lacked CD45RO, underwent positive selection for CCR7 and left out terminally differentiated effector memory CD45RA+ cells. The repertoire was sequenced with immunoSEQ multiplex PCR; TCRdb's copy has only in-frame clones and lacks some. The table lists some 2.1 million clones, about 95% of them singletons. The sample comprised naive CD8+ T cells sorted from blood. The receptors originated from a man aged 18 to 30 in good health.

This chain uses TRBV6-5 with TRBJ2-3; 9 positions agree with TRBD1. Germline CDR1 MNHEY, CDR2 SVGAGI. This CDR3 is built from 16 residues. V gave up 2 bases and J gave up 3 bases; unmatched junction bases: 6. The CDR3 is CASSYQQGAGTDTQYF. The DNA of the CDR3 is TGTGCCAGCAGTTACCAACAGGGGGCAGGGACAGATACGCAGTATTTT.

On this clone itself: Additional DNA sequences in this sample encode the identical CDR3. V usage is TRBV11-2 and J usage is TRBJ2-2; D unresolved. Germline lookup yields CDR1 SGHAT and CDR2 FQNNGV. V was shortened by 1 base and J by 1 base, with 7 bases between the two germline ends. This CDR3 region has 15 residues. The CDR3 nucleotides read TGTGCCAGCAGCTTAGTAGCAGGGAACACCGGGGAGCTGTTTTTT. This gives the protein CASSLVAGNTGELFF.

The chain employs TRBV9 and TRBJ2-5; D assignment may be TRBD1 or TRBD2 (5 bases each). The CDR3 runs to 16 residues. V lost 0 bases, J lost 4 bases, and 16 bases lay in between. From germline, CDR1 is SGDLS and CDR2 YYNGEE. The CDR3 protein is CASSVGGAPIGETQYF. CDR3 coding DNA: TGTGCCAGCAGCGTAGGAGGGGCCCCAATCGGAGAGACCCAGTACTTC.

This clone was observed a single time. The chain uses TRBV7-8 and TRBJ2-5, with a weak D call TRBD2 (5 bases). The CDR3 runs 16 residues. Germline assignment: CDR1 SGHVS and CDR2 FQNEAQ. The V end was cut by 1 base, the J end by 5 bases, with 17 bases between. Here the CDR3 reads CASSLVPEGLGETQYF. The CDR3 nucleotides read TGTGCCAGCAGCTTAGTACCCGAGGGTCTTGGGGAGACCCAGTACTTC.